This entry lists 6 T cell receptor beta chains sequenced from one sample in a study of cytomegalovirus exposure and HLA in healthy donors. This PCR relied on a set of 60 Vbeta primers and 13 Jbeta primers. The method was immunoSEQ multiplex PCR; TCRdb's version includes in-frame clones alone and lacks a portion of them. The sample contains about 220,000 clones, approximately 68% of which appear only once. The specimen sequenced was PBMCs. All receptors come from a woman aged 30 to 39 in good health and CMV-seronegative.

On this clone itself: An end of the junction does not agree with germline; a read error may underlie this. This chain uses TRBV7-9 with TRBJ1-5; the D is unclear. The CDR3 length is 13 residues. Germline values: CDR1 SEHNR, CDR2 FQNEAQ (reference sequence). Here the CDR3 reads CSSGSVGNQPQHF. CDR3 in DNA: TGTTCCAGCGGCTCAGTGGGCAATCAGCCCCAGCATTTT. Full variable domain (remainder filled in from reference TRBV7-9 and TRBJ1-5): DTGVSQNPRHKITKRGQNVTFRCDPISEHNRLYWYRQTLGQGPEFLTYFQNEAQLEKSRLLSDRFSAERPKGSFSTLEIQRTEQGDSAMYLCSSGSVGNQPQHFGDGTRLSIL.

This chain connects TRBV7-2 to TRBJ1-1; 7 bases are a match to TRBD1. This CDR3 has 15 amino acids. With 1 base clipped from V and 3 bases from J, the junction kept 5 bases outside the gene matches. Germline values: CDR1 SGHTA, CDR2 FQGNSA. The CDR3 reads CASSLEGASDTEAFF. The CDR3 DNA sequence: TGTGCCAGCAGCTTAGAGGGGGCGTCGGACACTGAAGCTTTCTTT.

The gene calls are TRBV5-5 and TRBJ2-7, with 8 bases that match TRBD1. This CDR3 region has 15 residues. Germline CDR1 reads SGHKS; CDR2 reads YYEKEE (reference sequence). Trimming at V came to 3 bases and at J to 3 bases, leaving 8 bases not matched to a gene. The CDR3: CASSSGQGGDYEQYF. Written as DNA, the CDR3 is TGTGCCAGCAGCTCAGGACAGGGAGGCGACTACGAGCAGTACTTC.

The chain has TRBV4-1 and TRBJ1-2; possible D gene TRBD1, 5 bases. The length of the CDR3 is 13 residues. V dropped 1 base and J dropped 4 bases, with 7 bases sitting between them. The germline gives CDR1 MGHRA, CDR2 YSYEKL. The CDR3 here is CASSQVRAYGYTF. In DNA, the CDR3 is TGCGCCAGCAGCCAAGTCAGGGCCTATGGCTACACCTTC.

The genes are TRBV7-9 and TRBJ2-1; TRBD1 matches at 10 bases. There are 18 residues in the CDR3. J was trimmed by 2 bases and V by 6 bases; bases with no gene match: 13. The germline gives CDR1 SEHNR, CDR2 FQNEAQ (reference sequence). DNA of the CDR3: TGTGCCAGCAGTCTTTGGACAGGGGGAGGGAGGACCTACAATGAGCAGTTCTTC. Amino acids: CASSLWTGGGRTYNEQFF.

V is TRBV6-6 and J is TRBJ2-7; D might be TRBD1 (5 bases). Germline V gene lookup returns CDR1 MNHNY and CDR2 SVGAGI (reference sequence). V was pared by 2 bases and J by 3 bases, with 8 bases between. The CDR3 has 13 residues. The CDR3 region has the DNA TGTGCCAGCAGTTACCAGGGTTTCTACGAGCAGTACTTC. It specifies CASSYQGFYEQYF.